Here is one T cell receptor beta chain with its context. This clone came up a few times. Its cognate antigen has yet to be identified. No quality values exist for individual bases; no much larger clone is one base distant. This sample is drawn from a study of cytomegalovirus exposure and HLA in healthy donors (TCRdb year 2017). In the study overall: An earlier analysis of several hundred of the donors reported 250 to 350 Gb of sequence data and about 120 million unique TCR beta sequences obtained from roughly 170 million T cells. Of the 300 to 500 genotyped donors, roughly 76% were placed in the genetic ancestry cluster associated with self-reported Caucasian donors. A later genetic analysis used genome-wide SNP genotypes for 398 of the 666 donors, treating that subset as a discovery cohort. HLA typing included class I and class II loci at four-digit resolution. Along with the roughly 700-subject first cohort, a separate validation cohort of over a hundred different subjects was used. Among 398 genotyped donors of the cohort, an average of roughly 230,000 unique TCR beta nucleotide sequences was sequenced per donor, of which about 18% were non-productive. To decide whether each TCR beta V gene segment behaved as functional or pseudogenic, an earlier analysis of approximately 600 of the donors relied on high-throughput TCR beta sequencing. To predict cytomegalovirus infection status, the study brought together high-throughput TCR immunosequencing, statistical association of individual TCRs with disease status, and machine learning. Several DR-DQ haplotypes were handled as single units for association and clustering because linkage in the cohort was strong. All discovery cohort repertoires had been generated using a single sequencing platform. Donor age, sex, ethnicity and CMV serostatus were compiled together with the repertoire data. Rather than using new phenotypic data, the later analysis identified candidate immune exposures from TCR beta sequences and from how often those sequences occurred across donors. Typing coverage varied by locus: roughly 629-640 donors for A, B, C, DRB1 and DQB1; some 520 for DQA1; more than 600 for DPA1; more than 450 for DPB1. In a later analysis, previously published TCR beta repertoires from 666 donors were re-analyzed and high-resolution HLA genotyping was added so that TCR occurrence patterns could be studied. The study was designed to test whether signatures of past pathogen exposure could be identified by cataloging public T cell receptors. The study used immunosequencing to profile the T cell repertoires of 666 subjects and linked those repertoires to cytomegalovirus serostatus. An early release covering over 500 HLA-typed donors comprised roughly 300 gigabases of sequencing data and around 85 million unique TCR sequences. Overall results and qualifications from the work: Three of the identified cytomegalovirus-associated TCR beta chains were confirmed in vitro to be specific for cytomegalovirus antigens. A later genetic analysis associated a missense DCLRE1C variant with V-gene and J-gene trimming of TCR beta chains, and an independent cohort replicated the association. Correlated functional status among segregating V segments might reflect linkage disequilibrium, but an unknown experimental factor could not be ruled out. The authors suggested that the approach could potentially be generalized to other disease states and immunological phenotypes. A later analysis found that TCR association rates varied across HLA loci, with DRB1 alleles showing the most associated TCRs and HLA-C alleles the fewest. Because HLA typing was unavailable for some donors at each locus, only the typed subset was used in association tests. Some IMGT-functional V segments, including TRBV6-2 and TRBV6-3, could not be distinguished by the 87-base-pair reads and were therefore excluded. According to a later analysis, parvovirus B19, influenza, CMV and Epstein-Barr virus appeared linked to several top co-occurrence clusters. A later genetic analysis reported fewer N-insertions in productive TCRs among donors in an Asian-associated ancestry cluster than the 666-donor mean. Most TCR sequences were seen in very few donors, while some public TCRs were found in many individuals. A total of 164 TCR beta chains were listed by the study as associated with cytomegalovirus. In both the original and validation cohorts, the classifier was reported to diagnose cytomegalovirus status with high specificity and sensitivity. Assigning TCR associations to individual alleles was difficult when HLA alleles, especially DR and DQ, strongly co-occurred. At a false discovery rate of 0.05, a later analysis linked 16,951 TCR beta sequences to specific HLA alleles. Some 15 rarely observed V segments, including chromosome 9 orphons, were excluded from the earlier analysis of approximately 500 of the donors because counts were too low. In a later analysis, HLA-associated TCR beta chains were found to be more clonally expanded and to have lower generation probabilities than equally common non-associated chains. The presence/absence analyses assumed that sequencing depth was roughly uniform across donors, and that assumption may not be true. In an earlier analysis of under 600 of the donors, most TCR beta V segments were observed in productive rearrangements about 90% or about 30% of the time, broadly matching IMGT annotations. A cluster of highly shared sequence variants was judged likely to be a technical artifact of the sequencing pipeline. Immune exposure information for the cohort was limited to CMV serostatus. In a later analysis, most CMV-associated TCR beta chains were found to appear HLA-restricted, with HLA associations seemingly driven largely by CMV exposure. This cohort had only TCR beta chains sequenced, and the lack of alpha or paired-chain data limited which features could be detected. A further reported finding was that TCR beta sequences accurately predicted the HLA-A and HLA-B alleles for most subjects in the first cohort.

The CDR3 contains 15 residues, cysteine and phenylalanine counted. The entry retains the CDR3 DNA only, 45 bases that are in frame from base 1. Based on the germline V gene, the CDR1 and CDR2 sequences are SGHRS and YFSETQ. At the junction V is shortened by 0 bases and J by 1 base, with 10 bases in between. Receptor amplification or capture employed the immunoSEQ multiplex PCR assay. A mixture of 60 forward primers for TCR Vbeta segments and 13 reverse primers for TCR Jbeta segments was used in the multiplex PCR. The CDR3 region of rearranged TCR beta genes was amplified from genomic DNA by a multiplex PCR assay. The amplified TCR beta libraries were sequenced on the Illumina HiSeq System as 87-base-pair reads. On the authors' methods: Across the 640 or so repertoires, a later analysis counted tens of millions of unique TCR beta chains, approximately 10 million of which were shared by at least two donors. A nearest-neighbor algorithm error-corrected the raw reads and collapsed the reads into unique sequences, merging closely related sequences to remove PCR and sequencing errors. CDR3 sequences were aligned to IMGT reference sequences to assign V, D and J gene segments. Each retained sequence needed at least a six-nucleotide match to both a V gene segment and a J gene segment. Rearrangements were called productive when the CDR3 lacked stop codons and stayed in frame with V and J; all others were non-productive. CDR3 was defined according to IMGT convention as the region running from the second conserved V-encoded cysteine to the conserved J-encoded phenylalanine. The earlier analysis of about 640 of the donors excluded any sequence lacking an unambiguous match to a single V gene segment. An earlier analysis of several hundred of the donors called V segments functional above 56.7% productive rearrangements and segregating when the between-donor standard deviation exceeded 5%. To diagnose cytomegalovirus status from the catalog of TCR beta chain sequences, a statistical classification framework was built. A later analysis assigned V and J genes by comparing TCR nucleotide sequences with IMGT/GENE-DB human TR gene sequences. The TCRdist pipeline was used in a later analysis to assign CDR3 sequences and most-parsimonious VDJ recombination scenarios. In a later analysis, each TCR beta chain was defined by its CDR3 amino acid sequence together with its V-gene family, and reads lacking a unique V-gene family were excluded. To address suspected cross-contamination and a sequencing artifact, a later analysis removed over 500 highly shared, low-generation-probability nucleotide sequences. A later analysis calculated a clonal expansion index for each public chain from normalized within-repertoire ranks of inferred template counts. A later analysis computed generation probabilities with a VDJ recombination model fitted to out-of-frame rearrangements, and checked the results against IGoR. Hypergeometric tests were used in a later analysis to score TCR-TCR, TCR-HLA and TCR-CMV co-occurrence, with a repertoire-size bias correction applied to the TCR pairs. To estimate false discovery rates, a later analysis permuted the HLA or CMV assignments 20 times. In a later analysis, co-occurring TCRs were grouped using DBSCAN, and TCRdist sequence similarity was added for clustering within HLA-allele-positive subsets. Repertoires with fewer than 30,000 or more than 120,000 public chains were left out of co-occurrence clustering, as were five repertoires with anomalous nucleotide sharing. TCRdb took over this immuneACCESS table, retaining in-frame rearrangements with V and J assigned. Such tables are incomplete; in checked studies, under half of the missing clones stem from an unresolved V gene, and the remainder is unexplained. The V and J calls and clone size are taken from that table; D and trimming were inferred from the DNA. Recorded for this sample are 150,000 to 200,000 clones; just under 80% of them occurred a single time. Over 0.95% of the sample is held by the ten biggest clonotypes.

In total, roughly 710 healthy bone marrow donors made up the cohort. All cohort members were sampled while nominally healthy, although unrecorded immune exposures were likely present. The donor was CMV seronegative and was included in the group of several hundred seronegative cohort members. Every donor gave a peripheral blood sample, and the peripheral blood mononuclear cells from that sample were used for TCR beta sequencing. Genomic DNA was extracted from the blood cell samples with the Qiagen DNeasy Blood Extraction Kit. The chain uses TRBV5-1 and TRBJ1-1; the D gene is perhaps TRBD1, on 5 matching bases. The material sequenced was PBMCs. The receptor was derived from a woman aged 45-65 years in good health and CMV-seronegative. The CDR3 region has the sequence CASSLVRGENTEAFF. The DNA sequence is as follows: TGCGCCAGCAGCTTGGTTCGGGGGGAGAACACTGAAGCTTTCTTT.